Sequencing of this T cell receptor beta chain was carried out in a study of blood T cell repertoires in COVID-19 (dated by TCRdb to about 2020). In the study overall: Collaborator samples came from the United States, Italy and Spain and covered acute and convalescent phases of COVID-19. The prospective study material was composed of cDNA or gDNA derived from T cells, B-cell-depleted T cells, or PBMCs. Deeply sampled blood TCRbeta repertoires from subjects exposed to, actively infected with, or recovered from COVID-19 were included in the dataset. The repertoires were made available in a free public database intended to serve as a resource for research on the immune response to SARS-CoV-2. The samples were drawn from two sources: the first 160 participants of the ongoing ImmuneRACE study, and some 1,300 subjects contributed by 6 global collaborators. Nearly every sample came with metadata listing a de-identified subject ID, COVID-19 status, age in years and sex. Where HLA class I and class II types were available, the types were taken from metadata supplied by the sample provider, not from assay-based typing.

With regard to this clone: This receptor's antigen is unknown. Base qualities are not at hand, and no much larger clone is one base apart.

The V end gives up 3 bases and the J end 9 bases, leaving 5 bases in the junction not matched to a gene. Counted from cysteine to phenylalanine, this CDR3 has 15 amino acids. Only CDR3 DNA remains: 45 bases, in frame from the first base. Looking up the germline V gene (reference sequence) yields CDR1 LGHDT and CDR2 YNNKEL. TCRbeta CDR3 regions were amplified from genomic DNA using the immunoSEQ Assay, a bias-controlled multiplex PCR. The paper's data handling went like this. The number of nucleated cells in each sample was estimated by amplification of reference gene primers within the assay. To quantify the absolute abundance of each unique TCRbeta CDR3 rearrangement, sequence reads were collapsed and filtered. For each sample, productive Simpson clonality was calculated by taking the square root of Simpson's diversity index across productive rearrangements. The table comes from immuneACCESS by way of TCRdb, which keeps in-frame sequences with V and J called. Part of the clones is missing from these tables; in studies checked, under half for an unresolved V gene and the rest for unknown reasons. V, J and clone size are those of that table, while D and trimming were read from the DNA. In this sample the table shows a few hundred thousand clones, 80% to 90% of which occur a single time. The ten largest make up roughly 1.1% of the sample.

Enrolling through a virtual design, the prospective study's participants ranged in age from roughly 18 to 89 years and lived across some 22 United States geographic areas. To assign participants to cohorts, the prospective study relied on clinical history that participants themselves reported in a screening survey and a study questionnaire. For ImmuneRACE Cohort 3, a participant was defined as recovered based on two consecutive negative NP/OP PCR tests, clearance by a healthcare professional, or resolution of symptoms. In the prospective study, mobile phlebotomists collected whole blood, serum and a nasopharyngeal or oropharyngeal swab from each participant. Prospective study participants could optionally give additional blood draws and questionnaires over an approximately 2-month period. Before DNA extraction, prospective study blood samples were shipped either frozen or at room temperature. Results and caveats for the whole study, not just this receptor: Clinical and demographic metadata were provided uncurated, with the amount varying by source and participant.

The sequence is built from TRBV3-1 (or the pseudogene TRBV3-2) and TRBJ1-6, and 10 junctional nucleotides match TRBD1. The source material was PBMCs or T cells enriched from blood (not recorded which). This receptor was identified in a man aged 25 to 45 who had recovered from COVID-19. In nucleotides, the sequence is TGTGCCAGCAGCCACGGGACAGGGGTTTTTTCACCCCTCCACTTT. Its amino acids are CASSHGTGVFSPLHF.